This T cell receptor beta chain was recovered during a study of blood T cells in healthy people across ages. The use of a sample-barcoded 5' primer and a J-beta primer mix characterized a second PCR of roughly 6 to 11 cycles. A single record per CDR3 protein comes from TCRdb applying MiXCR to the 5' RACE reads. The profile shows roughly 1.7 million distinct CDR3 sequences, roughly 32% of them singletons. Regarding this clonotype: Its antigen is currently unknown.

Whenever a sample was processed, at least 6.5 million PBMCs were isolated. Study observations and caveats: The recorded TCR beta diversity per million T cells decreased in a roughly linear manner with age. When set beside aged donors, long-lived donors presented more naive CD4+ cells and higher diversity.

The sequencing sample was made of blood. The receptor's source is a woman between 25 and 40 years old in good health.

This CDR3 reads CASSISDGNEQFF. The CDR3 DNA sequence: TGTGCCAGTAGTATATCGGACGGCAATGAGCAGTTCTTC. This sequence joins TRBV19 and TRBJ2-1; the D is unclear. V gave up 2 bases and J gave up 6 bases, with 8 bases separating them. Germline V gives CDR1 LNHDA, CDR2 SQIVND (reference sequence). The CDR3 covers 13 residues. Combining the CDR3 with reference TRBV19 and TRBJ2-1 gives the whole variable domain DGGITQSPKYLFRKEGQNVTLSCEQNLNHDAMYWYRQDPGQGLRLIYYSQIVNDFQKGDIAEGYSVSREKKESFPLTVTSAQKNPTAFYLCASSISDGNEQFFGPGTRLTVL.